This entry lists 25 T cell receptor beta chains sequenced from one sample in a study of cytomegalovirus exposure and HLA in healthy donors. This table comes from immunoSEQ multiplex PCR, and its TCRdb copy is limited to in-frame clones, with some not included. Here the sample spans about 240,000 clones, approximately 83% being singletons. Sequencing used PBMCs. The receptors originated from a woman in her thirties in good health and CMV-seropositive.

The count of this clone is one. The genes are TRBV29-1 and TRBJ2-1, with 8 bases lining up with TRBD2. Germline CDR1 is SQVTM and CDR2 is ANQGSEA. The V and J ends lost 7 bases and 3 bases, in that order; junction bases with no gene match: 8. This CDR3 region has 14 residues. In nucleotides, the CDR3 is TGCAGCGCGAATAGCGGGGACTACTACAATGAGCAGTTCTTC. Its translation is CSANSGDYYNEQFF.

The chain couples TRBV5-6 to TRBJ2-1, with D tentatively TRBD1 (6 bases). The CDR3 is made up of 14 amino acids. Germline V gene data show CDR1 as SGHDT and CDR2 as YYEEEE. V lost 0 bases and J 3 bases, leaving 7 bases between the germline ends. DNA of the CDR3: TGTGCCAGCAGCTTGGGACAGGACTACAATGAGCAGTTCTTC. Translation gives CASSLGQDYNEQFF.

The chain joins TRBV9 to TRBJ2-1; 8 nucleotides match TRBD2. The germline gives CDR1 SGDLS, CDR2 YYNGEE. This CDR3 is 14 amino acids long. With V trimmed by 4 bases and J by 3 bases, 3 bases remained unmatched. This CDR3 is CASSTGTSYNEQFF. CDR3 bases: TGTGCCAGCAGCACAGGGACTAGCTACAATGAGCAGTTCTTC.

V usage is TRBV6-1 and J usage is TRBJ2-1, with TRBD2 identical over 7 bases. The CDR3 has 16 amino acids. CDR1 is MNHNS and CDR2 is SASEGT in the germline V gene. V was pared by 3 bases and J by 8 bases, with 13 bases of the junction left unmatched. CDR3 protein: CASSETRRLASYEQFF. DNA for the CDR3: TGTGCCAGCAGTGAGACCAGGAGACTAGCTTCCTATGAGCAGTTCTTC.

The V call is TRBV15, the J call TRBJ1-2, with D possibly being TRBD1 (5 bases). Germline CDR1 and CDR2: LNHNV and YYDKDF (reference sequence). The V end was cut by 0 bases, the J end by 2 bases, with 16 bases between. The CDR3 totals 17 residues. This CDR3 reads CATSRDKGPPANYGYTF. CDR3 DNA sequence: TGTGCCACCAGCAGAGATAAGGGGCCGCCGGCGAACTATGGCTACACCTTC.

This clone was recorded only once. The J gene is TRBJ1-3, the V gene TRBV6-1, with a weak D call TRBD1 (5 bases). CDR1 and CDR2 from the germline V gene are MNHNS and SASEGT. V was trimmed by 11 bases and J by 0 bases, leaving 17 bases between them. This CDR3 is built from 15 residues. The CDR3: CAAGSVGPSGNTIYF. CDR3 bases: TGTGCCGCCGGGTCGGTGGGGCCCTCTGGAAACACCATATATTTT.

CDR3 sequence: CATSRGQVYGYTF. DNA for the CDR3: TGTGCCACCAGCAGAGGACAGGTCTATGGCTACACCTTC. V usage is TRBV15 and J usage is TRBJ1-2, with a weak D call TRBD1 (6 bases). This CDR3 has 13 residues. CDR1 is LNHNV and CDR2 is YYDKDF in the germline V gene (reference sequence). V was trimmed by 1 base and J by 4 bases, leaving 7 bases between them. The full variable domain, in which reference TRBV15 and TRBJ1-2 provide the parts outside the CDR3, is DAMVIQNPRYQVTQFGKPVTLSCSQTLNHNVMYWYQQKSSQAPKLLFHYYDKDFNNEADTPDNFQSRRPNTSFCFLDIRSPGLGDTAMYLCATSRGQVYGYTFGSGTRLTVV.

Here the CDR3 DNA reads TGTGCCAGCAGCTTAGGCCCGGGAGCGGCCAAAAACATTCAGTACTTC. Amino acid sequence: CASSLGPGAAKNIQYF. V and J are TRBV11-2 and TRBJ2-4; TRBD2 might be the D (6 bases). Germline V lookup: CDR1 SGHAT, CDR2 FQNNGV. The CDR3 runs to 16 residues. V lost 1 base and J 1 base, leaving 11 bases between the germline ends. The full variable domain, with the rest looked up from reference TRBV11-2 and TRBJ2-4, is EAGVAQSPRYKIIEKRQSVAFWCNPISGHATLYWYQQILGQGPKLLIQFQNNGVVDDSQLPKDRFSAERLKGVDSTLKIQPAKLEDSAVYLCASSLGPGAAKNIQYFGAGTRLSVL.

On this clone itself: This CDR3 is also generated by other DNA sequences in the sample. The chain's CDR3 is CASSFRGSYEQYF. CDR3 bases: TGTGCCAGCAGCTTCAGGGGTTCCTACGAGCAGTACTTC. The chain recombines TRBV7-8 with TRBJ2-7, with a weak D call TRBD1 (6 bases). The V gene lost 3 bases and the J gene lost 1 base, with 7 bases spanning the gap. The V gene's germline CDR1 is SGHVS and CDR2 FQNEAQ. The CDR3 covers 13 residues.

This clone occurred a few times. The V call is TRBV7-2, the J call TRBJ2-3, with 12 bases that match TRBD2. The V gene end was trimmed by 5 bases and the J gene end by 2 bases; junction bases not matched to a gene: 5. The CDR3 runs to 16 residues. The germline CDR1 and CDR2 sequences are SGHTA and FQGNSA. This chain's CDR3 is CASSPRTSGITDTQYF. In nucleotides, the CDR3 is TGTGCCAGCAGCCCCCGGACTAGCGGGATCACAGATACGCAGTATTTT.

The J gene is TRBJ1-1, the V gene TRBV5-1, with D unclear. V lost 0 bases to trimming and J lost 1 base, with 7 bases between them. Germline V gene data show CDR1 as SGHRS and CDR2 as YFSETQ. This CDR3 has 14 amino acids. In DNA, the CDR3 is TGCGCCAGCAGCTTGGATGCGAAGAACACTGAAGCTTTCTTT. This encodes CASSLDAKNTEAFF.

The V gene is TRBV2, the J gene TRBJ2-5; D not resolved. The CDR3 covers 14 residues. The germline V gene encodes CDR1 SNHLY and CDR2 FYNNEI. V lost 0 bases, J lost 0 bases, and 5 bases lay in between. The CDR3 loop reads CASSEAGYQETQYF. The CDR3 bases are TGTGCCAGCAGTGAAGCGGGCTACCAAGAGACCCAGTACTTC.

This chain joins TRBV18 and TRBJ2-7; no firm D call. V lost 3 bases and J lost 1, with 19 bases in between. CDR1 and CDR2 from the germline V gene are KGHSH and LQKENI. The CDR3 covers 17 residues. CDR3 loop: CASSPPPFHLSSYEQYF. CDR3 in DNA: TGTGCCAGCTCACCCCCACCCTTCCATCTAAGTTCCTACGAGCAGTACTTC.

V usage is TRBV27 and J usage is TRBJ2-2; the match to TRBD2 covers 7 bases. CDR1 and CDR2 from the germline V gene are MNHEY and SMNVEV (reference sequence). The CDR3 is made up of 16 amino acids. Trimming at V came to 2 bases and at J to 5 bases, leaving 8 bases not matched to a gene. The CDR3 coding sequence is TGTGCCAGCAGTTTAGCGGGGGACTTGTCGACCGGGGAGCTGTTTTTT. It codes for CASSLAGDLSTGELFF.

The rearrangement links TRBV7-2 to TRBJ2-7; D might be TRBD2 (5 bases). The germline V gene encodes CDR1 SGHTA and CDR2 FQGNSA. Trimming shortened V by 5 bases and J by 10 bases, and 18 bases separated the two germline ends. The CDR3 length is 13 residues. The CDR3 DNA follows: TGTGCCAGCAGCCCCGGGGAGAGGGCCCGACAGTACTTC. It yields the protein CASSPGERARQYF.

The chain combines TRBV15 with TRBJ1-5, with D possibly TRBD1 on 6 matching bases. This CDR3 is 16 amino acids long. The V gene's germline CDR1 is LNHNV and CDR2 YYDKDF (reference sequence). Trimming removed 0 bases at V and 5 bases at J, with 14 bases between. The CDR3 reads CATSRDLGGAHQPQHF. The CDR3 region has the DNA TGTGCCACCAGCAGAGATCTTGGGGGGGCACATCAGCCCCAGCATTTT.

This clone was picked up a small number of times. The CDR3 coding sequence is TGTGCCAGCAGCTTAGACAGGGCCGCAGAGACCCAGTACTTC. Protein: CASSLDRAAETQYF. The V gene is TRBV7-3, the J gene TRBJ2-5; 7 bases are shared with TRBD1. The junction had 4 bases not matched to a gene; V was cut back by 2 bases and J by 4 bases. The CDR3 is 14 residues long. The germline V gene encodes CDR1 SGHTA and CDR2 FQGTGA.

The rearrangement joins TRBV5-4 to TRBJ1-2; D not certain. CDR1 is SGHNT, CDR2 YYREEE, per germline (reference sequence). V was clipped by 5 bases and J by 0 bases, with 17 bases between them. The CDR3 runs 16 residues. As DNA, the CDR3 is TGTGCCAGCAGTGGGTCGCGGGATACTACTAACTATGGCTACACCTTC. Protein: CASSGSRDTTNYGYTF.

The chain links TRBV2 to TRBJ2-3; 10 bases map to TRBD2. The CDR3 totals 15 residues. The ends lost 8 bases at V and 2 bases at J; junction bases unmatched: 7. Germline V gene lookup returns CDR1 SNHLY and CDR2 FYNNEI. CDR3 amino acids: CASVRGTSVTDTQYF. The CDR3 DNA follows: TGTGCCAGCGTTCGAGGGACTAGCGTCACAGATACGCAGTATTTT.

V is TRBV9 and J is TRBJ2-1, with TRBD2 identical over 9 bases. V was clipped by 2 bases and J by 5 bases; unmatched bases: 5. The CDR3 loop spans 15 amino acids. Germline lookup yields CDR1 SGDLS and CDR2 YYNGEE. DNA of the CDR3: TGTGCCAGCAGCGTCTGGGGGACTAGCAACAATGAGCAGTTCTTC. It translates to CASSVWGTSNNEQFF.

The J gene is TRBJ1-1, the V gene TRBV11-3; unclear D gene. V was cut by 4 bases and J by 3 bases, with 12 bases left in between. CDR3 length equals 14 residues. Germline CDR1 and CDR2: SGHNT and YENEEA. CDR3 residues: CASSSRRRDTEAFF. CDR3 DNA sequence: TGTGCCAGCAGCTCAAGACGCCGGGACACTGAAGCTTTCTTT.

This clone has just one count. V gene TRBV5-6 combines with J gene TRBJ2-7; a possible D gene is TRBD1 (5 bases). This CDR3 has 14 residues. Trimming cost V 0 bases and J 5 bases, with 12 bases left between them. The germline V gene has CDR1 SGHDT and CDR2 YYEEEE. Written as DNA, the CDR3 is TGTGCCAGCAGCTTGGGGGTAGGCAGGGACGAGCAGTACTTC. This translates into CASSLGVGRDEQYF. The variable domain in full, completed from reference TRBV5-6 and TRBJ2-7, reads DAGVTQSPTHLIKTRGQQVTLRCSPKSGHDTVSWYQQALGQGPQFIFQYYEEEERQRGNFPDRFSGHQFPNYSSELNVNALLLGDSALYLCASSLGVGRDEQYFGPGTRLTVT.

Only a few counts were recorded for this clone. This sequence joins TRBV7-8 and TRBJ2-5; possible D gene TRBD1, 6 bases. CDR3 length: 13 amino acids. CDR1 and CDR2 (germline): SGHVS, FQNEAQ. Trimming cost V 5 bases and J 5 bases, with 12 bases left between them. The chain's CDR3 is CASSKQGGETQYF. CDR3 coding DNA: TGTGCCAGCAGCAAACAGGGCGGGGAGACCCAGTACTTC. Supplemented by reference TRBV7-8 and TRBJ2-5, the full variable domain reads GAGVSQSPRYKVAKRGQDVALRCDPISGHVSLFWYQQALGQGPEFLTYFQNEAQLDKSGLPSDRFFAERPEGSVSTLKIQRTQQEDSAVYLCASSKQGGETQYFGPGTRLLVL.

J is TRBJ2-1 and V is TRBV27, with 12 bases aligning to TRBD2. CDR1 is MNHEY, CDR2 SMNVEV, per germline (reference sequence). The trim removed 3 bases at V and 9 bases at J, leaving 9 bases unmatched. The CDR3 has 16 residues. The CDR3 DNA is TGTGCCAGCAGTTTCTTGACTAGCGGGAGTTGGTTTGAGCAGTTCTTC. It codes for CASSFLTSGSWFEQFF.

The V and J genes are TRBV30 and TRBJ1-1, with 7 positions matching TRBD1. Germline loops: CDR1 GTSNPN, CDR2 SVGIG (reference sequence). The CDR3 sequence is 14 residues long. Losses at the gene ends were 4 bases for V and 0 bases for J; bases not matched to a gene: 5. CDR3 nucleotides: TGTGCCTGGAATAACGGACAGGTGAACACTGAAGCTTTCTTT. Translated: CAWNNGQVNTEAFF.